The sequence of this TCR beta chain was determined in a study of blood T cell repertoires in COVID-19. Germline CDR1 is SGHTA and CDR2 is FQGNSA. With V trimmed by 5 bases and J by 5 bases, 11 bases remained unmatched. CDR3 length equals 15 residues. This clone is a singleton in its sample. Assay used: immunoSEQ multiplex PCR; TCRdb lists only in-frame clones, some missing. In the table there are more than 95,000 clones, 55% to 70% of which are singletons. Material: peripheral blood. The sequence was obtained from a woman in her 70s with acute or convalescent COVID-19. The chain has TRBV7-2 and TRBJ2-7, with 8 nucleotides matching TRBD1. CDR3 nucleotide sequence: TGTGCCAGCAGCGAAGGGTTTCAGGGGGCGAACGAGCAGTACTTC. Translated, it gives CASSEGFQGANEQYF.